One and the same sample provided the 26 T cell receptor beta chains below, sequenced in a study of vaccination effects on CD4 cells after COVID-19. Using viral peptide pools, the ViraFEST assay grew out antigen-specific CD4+ T cells prior to sequencing. The culture ran for 10 days before CD4+ T cells were isolated. Method: immunoSEQ multiplex PCR; TCRdb's copy keeps in-frame clones and lacks some. This table holds 50,000 to 65,000 clones, roughly 76% found once. The antigens these receptors bind are not known. The sample was CD4+ T cells from PBMCs cultured with HCoV-229E spike peptides, taken before COVID-19 vaccination. The receptors come from a human donor who received a COVID-19 vaccine.

The J gene is TRBJ2-2, the V gene TRBV5-1; D is unclear. The V gene lost 4 bases and the J gene lost 0 bases, with 13 bases spanning the gap. The CDR3 runs to 16 residues. Germline-derived CDR1 and CDR2 are SGHRS and YFSETQ. The CDR3 DNA reads TGCGCCAGCAGCCTTATAGGGATTGCGAACACCGGGGAGCTGTTTTTT. Protein: CASSLIGIANTGELFF.

This clone was picked up a small number of times. V usage is TRBV9 and J usage is TRBJ2-3; D not certain. Trimming removed 4 bases from V and 4 bases from J, with 10 bases in between. CDR3 length: 13 residues. Looked up from germline, CDR1 is SGDLS and CDR2 is YYNGEE. CDR3 sequence reads: CASSPSVADTQYF. Here the CDR3 DNA reads TGTGCCAGCAGCCCCTCAGTGGCAGATACGCAGTATTTT.

This clone was recorded once. The genes are TRBV24-1 and TRBJ2-5; possible D gene TRBD2, 5 bases. V lost 5 bases, J lost 0 bases, and 12 bases lay in between. Germline V gene sequence: CDR1 KGHDR, CDR2 SFDVKD. The CDR3 extends over 15 amino acids. CDR3 in DNA: TGTGCCACCAGTGTTCAGGAGGCCCACCAAGAGACCCAGTACTTC. It codes for CATSVQEAHQETQYF.

The chain carries TRBV5-4 and TRBJ2-2, with 11 bases that match TRBD1. The V gene end was trimmed by 4 bases and the J gene end by 8 bases; junction bases not matched to a gene: 13. Per germline, CDR1 SGHNT and CDR2 YYREEE (reference sequence). This CDR3 contains 17 residues. DNA for the CDR3: TGTGCCAGCAGCCCGGCCTGGGACAGGGGGGGAATGGGGGAGCTGTTTTTT. Translation: CASSPAWDRGGMGELFF.

This rearrangement joins TRBV5-6 to TRBJ1-2, with TRBD1 identical over 7 bases. The CDR3 is 13 amino acids. V trimming: 9 bases; J trimming: 3 bases; junction bases outside the gene matches: 8. Germline V gene sequence: CDR1 SGHDT, CDR2 YYEEEE. CDR3 residues: CATKRTGDYGYTF. CDR3 DNA: TGTGCCACTAAGAGGACAGGAGACTATGGCTACACCTTC.

This chain joins TRBV6-6 and TRBJ1-4; TRBD1 aligns across 7 bases. The CDR3 is 12 residues long. V shed 5 bases and J 8 bases; nucleotides not matched to a gene: 2. Germline CDR1 and CDR2: MNHNY and SVGAGI (reference sequence). This CDR3 is CASSHRGEKLFF. The CDR3 DNA is TGTGCCAGCAGTCACAGGGGCGAAAAACTGTTTTTT.

The genes are TRBV5-1 and TRBJ1-5; 10 bases are a match to TRBD1. V lost 4 bases to trimming and J lost 4 bases; unmatched junction nucleotides: 11. The germline V gene has CDR1 SGHRS and CDR2 YFSETQ. This CDR3 comprises 17 residues. CDR3 protein: CASSPGDRGQSNQPQHF. CDR3 nucleotides: TGCGCCAGCAGCCCAGGAGACAGGGGGCAGTCAAATCAGCCCCAGCATTTT.

V usage is TRBV5-5 and J usage is TRBJ2-5; 7 positions match TRBD2. The trim removed 6 bases at V and 4 bases at J, leaving 12 bases unmatched. The germline CDR1 and CDR2 sequences are SGHKS and YYEKEE (reference sequence). The CDR3 loop spans 15 amino acids. The chain's CDR3 is CASTSDGGTPETQYF. The CDR3 DNA is TGTGCCAGCACGTCCGACGGGGGGACTCCAGAGACCCAGTACTTC.

This chain links TRBV2 with TRBJ2-3, with a weak D call TRBD2 (6 bases). The germline V gene has CDR1 SNHLY and CDR2 FYNNEI. The V gene lost 5 bases and the J gene lost 1 base, with 13 bases spanning the gap. The CDR3 covers 15 residues. CDR3 protein: CASSQIQRGTDTQYF. CDR3 DNA: TGTGCCAGCAGTCAAATTCAGCGGGGCACAGATACGCAGTATTTT.

This chain joins TRBV18 and TRBJ2-1; 9 bases agree with TRBD2. The CDR3 length is 15 residues. The germline V gene has CDR1 KGHSH and CDR2 LQKENI. The V segment lost 1 base and the J segment 4 bases; nucleotides outside the gene matches: 2. CDR3 loop: CASSPQRGEYNEQFF. CDR3 sequence (DNA): TGTGCCAGCTCACCACAGCGGGGGGAGTACAATGAGCAGTTCTTC.

Points on this clone: Mismatch with germline at one junction end may stem from a read error. V and J are TRBV18 and TRBJ2-3; TRBD2 agrees at 8 bases. This CDR3 has 18 residues. The germline V gene has CDR1 KGHSH and CDR2 LQKENI. CDR3 DNA sequence: TGTGCCAGCTCCCCACCACCCCAAACTAGCGGCGCCCCGGATACGCAGTATTTT. Its protein product is CASSPPPQTSGAPDTQYF.

This chain's CDR3 is CASRGPLTDTQYF. The CDR3 DNA reads as TGTGCCAGCAGGGGTCCCCTCACAGATACGCAGTATTTT. V usage is TRBV7-3 and J usage is TRBJ2-3, with D unresolved. Trimming took 6 bases from V and 2 from J, leaving 9 bases between them. Looked up from germline, CDR1 is SGHTA and CDR2 is FQGTGA. The CDR3 spans 13 residues.

This chain links TRBV24-1 with TRBJ2-5; 7 bases line up with TRBD1. V lost 4 bases and J lost 4; bases outside the gene matches: 14. Germline V gene data show CDR1 as KGHDR and CDR2 as SFDVKD. The CDR3 contains 17 residues. The CDR3 sequence is CATSDNSGTERRETQYF. CDR3 in DNA: TGTGCCACCAGTGACAATTCCGGGACAGAGAGGAGAGAGACCCAGTACTTC.

This chain joins TRBV3-1 (or the pseudogene TRBV3-2) and TRBJ1-3; D is ambiguous. V was cut by 5 bases and J by 4 bases, with 12 bases left in between. The CDR3 consists of 14 residues. Germline CDR1 LGHDT, CDR2 YNNKEL (reference sequence). The CDR3 loop reads CASSGRAEGNTIYF. In DNA, the CDR3 is TGTGCCAGCAGCGGACGGGCGGAAGGAAACACCATATATTTT.

The rearrangement joins TRBV20-1 to TRBJ2-3; D not certain. Deletions cut 3 bases from V and 2 bases from J, with 9 bases between. There are 13 residues in the CDR3. Germline CDR1 and CDR2: DFQATT and SNEGSKA (reference sequence). The CDR3 sequence: CSASLGLTDTQYF. Written as DNA, the CDR3 is TGCAGTGCTAGTTTAGGGCTCACAGATACGCAGTATTTT.

The chain recombines TRBV5-6 with TRBJ1-6; D gene uncertain. V lost 4 bases and J lost 5, with 13 bases in between. The CDR3 has 15 residues. Germline V gives CDR1 SGHDT, CDR2 YYEEEE. The CDR3 DNA reads TGTGCCAGCAGCCTGGACTGGACGGATAATTCACCCCTCCACTTT. It codes for CASSLDWTDNSPLHF.

This clone has a handful of counts. The chain links TRBV9 to TRBJ2-2; D is perhaps TRBD2 (5 bases). Per the germline V gene, CDR1 is SGDLS and CDR2 is YYNGEE. The CDR3 is made up of 16 amino acids. The V gene lost 2 bases and the J gene lost 6 bases, with 17 bases spanning the gap. In DNA, the CDR3 is TGTGCCAGCAGCGTGTCCAGTAGGTCGGAGGCCGGGGAGCTGTTTTTT. Translation gives CASSVSSRSEAGELFF.

The chain links TRBV6-6 to TRBJ1-6, with D perhaps matching TRBD1 (6 bases). CDR3 size: 15 residues. V was cut by 4 bases and J by 8 bases, with 15 bases left in between. The germline V gene has CDR1 MNHNY and CDR2 SVGAGI (reference sequence). CDR3 in amino acids: CASSSSQGRHSPLHF. The CDR3 DNA is TGTGCCAGCAGTTCTTCACAGGGCAGGCATTCACCCCTCCACTTT.

The chain uses TRBV5-1 and TRBJ2-6; D unresolved. Germline V gene data show CDR1 as SGHRS and CDR2 as YFSETQ. The CDR3 extends over 15 amino acids. The V gene lost 0 bases and the J gene lost 0 bases, with 4 bases spanning the gap. This CDR3 reads CASSLAGSGANVLTF. For the CDR3, the DNA is TGCGCCAGCAGCTTGGCTGGCTCTGGGGCCAACGTCCTGACTTTC.

The rearrangement links TRBV28 to TRBJ1-4; a weak D match, TRBD1 (6 bases). In germline, CDR1 is MDHEN, CDR2 SYDVKM. Trimming took 4 bases from V and 0 from J, leaving 9 bases between them. The CDR3 is 15 amino acids. The CDR3 protein is CASSYWTATNEKLFF. In nucleotides, the CDR3 is TGTGCCAGCAGTTATTGGACAGCAACTAATGAAAAACTGTTTTTT.

The gene calls are TRBV5-1 and TRBJ1-1; no clear D. Trimming shortened V by 4 bases and J by 1 base, and 8 bases separated the two germline ends. The germline gives CDR1 SGHRS, CDR2 YFSETQ. The CDR3 loop spans 13 amino acids. CDR3 in DNA: TGCGCCAGCAGCCCGTCGGGGAACACTGAAGCTTTCTTT. This gives the protein CASSPSGNTEAFF.

This sequence joins TRBV12-5 and TRBJ2-5; D might be TRBD1 (5 bases). The CDR3 contains 14 residues. Germline V gene lookup returns CDR1 LGHNT and CDR2 FRNRAP. The ends were cut back, 2 bases at V and 0 bases at J, with 7 bases in the middle. The CDR3 loop is CASGLYRYQETQYF. Written as DNA, the CDR3 is TGTGCTAGTGGTTTGTACAGGTACCAAGAGACCCAGTACTTC.

The chain combines TRBV11-2 with TRBJ2-5, with 12 bases fitting TRBD2. The CDR3 totals 15 residues. Trimming at V came to 3 bases and at J to 4 bases, leaving 3 bases not matched to a gene. The germline gives CDR1 SGHAT, CDR2 FQNNGV. CDR3 in amino acids: CASSLRTSGVETQYF. Written as DNA, the CDR3 is TGTGCCAGCAGCTTGAGGACTAGCGGGGTAGAGACCCAGTACTTC.

This chain joins TRBV27 and TRBJ2-7; tentative D call: TRBD2 (7 bases). The V and J ends lost 2 bases and 4 bases respectively, with 15 bases between them. The CDR3 is 15 amino acids. Germline CDR1 and CDR2: MNHEY and SMNVEV (reference sequence). The CDR3 sequence is CASSLGRGGPYEQYV. For the CDR3, the DNA is TGTGCCAGCAGTTTAGGTCGCGGGGGCCCTTACGAGCAGTACGTC.

V is TRBV27 and J is TRBJ2-3, with TRBD2 matching 7 bases. The V and J ends lost 5 bases and 2 bases, in that order; junction bases with no gene match: 16. CDR3 length: 18 residues. Germline-derived CDR1 and CDR2 are MNHEY and SMNVEV (reference sequence). The CDR3 loop is CASSPGRWAGVPTDTQYF. DNA of the CDR3: TGTGCCAGCAGTCCTGGGCGTTGGGCGGGGGTTCCCACAGATACGCAGTATTTT.

This clone was recorded a few times. The V and J genes are TRBV7-2 and TRBJ1-6; no reliable D call. V gave up 2 bases and J gave up 7 bases, with 15 bases separating them. The length of the CDR3 is 16 residues. Germline V lookup: CDR1 SGHTA, CDR2 FQGNSA. The CDR3 loop is CASSLFSGFGNSPLHF. As DNA, the CDR3 is TGTGCCAGCAGCTTATTTTCGGGATTCGGGAATTCACCCCTCCACTTT.